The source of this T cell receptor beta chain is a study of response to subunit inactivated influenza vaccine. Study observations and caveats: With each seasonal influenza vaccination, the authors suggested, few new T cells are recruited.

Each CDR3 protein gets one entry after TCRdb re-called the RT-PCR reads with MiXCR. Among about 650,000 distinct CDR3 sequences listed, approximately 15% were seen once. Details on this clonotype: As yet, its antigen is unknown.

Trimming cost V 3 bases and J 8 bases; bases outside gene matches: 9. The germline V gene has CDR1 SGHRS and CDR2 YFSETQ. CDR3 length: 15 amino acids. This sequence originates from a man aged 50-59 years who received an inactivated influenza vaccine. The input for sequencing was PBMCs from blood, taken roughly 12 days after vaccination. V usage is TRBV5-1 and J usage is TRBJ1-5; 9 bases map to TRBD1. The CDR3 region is CASSSGTGLQEPQHF. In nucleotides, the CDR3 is TGCGCCAGCAGCTCCGGGACAGGGCTTCAAGAGCCCCAGCATTTT.